This T cell receptor (beta chain) was captured in a study of T cells after yellow fever vaccination. TCRdb processed the 5' RACE reads anew with MiXCR; each CDR3 protein has one entry. This table has some 400,000 distinct CDR3 sequences, more than 5.5% appearing once. After removal of 3 bases from V and 0 bases from J, the junction contained 12 bases not matched to a gene. The CDR3 consists of 17 residues. CDR1 DFQATT and CDR2 SNEGSKA come from the germline V gene (reference sequence). The study, taken as a whole, reports: The secondary response peaked faster, at day 5 versus 15, but was weaker.

A note on this clonotype: Its antigen is undetermined.

The sequence was obtained from a man younger than 40 who received the YFV17D yellow fever vaccine. The sample was PBMCs, taken 5 days after the yellow fever booster vaccination. This chain links TRBV20-1 with TRBJ1-1, with TRBD1 identical over 8 bases. The CDR3: CSARAGDRINLNTEAFF. The CDR3 DNA reads as TGCAGTGCTAGGGCGGGGGACAGGATCAACCTGAACACTGAAGCTTTCTTT.